These 14 T cell receptor beta chains came from one sample sequenced in a study of T cell responses to AZD1222 COVID-19 vaccine. Profiled with immunoSEQ multiplex PCR; TCRdb holds only in-frame clones, not every one. The sample carries tens of thousands of clones, roughly 86% recorded once. The sample was peripheral blood, taken on day 0 of AZD1222 vaccination. The origin of the receptors is an adult in good health.

The chain recombines TRBV28 with TRBJ2-5, with D maybe TRBD2 (6 bases). Germline V gives CDR1 MDHEN, CDR2 SYDVKM. V was trimmed by 4 bases and J by 2 bases, leaving 23 bases between them. The CDR3 sequence is 18 residues long. The CDR3 here is CASSSSFAGYRAQETQYF. CDR3 in DNA: TGTGCCAGCAGTTCCTCATTTGCGGGGTATCGGGCTCAAGAGACCCAGTACTTC.

This chain joins TRBV5-4 and TRBJ1-1, with 8 bases identical to TRBD1. CDR1 SGHNT and CDR2 YYREEE come from the germline V gene (reference sequence). The CDR3 has 14 residues. Losses at the gene ends were 5 bases for V and 6 bases for J; bases not matched to a gene: 9. CDR3 DNA sequence: TGTGCCAGCAGTCTGGGACAGGACGGCCCTGAAGCTTTCTTT. Translated: CASSLGQDGPEAFF.

V is TRBV7-2 and J is TRBJ1-2, with 11 bases matching TRBD1. Looked up from germline, CDR1 is SGHTA and CDR2 is FQGNSA. The ends lost 4 bases at V and 4 bases at J; junction bases unmatched: 5. CDR3 length equals 15 residues. As DNA, the CDR3 is TGTGCCAGCAGCTCGAGGACAGGGGGCGCCTATGGCTACACCTTC. Translated, it gives CASSSRTGGAYGYTF.

The chain links TRBV15 to TRBJ2-7; a weak D match, TRBD1 (5 bases). Trimming shortened V by 0 bases and J by 1 base, and 7 bases separated the two germline ends. This CDR3 contains 14 residues. Germline V gives CDR1 LNHNV, CDR2 YYDKDF (reference sequence). In DNA, the CDR3 is TGTGCCACCAGCAGAGAGGGGCAGTCCTACGAGCAGTACTTC. Its protein is CATSREGQSYEQYF.

V and J are TRBV5-8 and TRBJ1-1; weak D call: TRBD1 (6 bases). The V end was cut by 4 bases, the J end by 1 base, with 17 bases between. This CDR3 has 16 residues. Germline CDR1 reads SGHTS; CDR2 reads YDEGEE. Written as DNA, the CDR3 is TGTGCCAGCAGCATCTATCCGGGACAAAGGAACACTGAAGCTTTCTTT. Protein sequence: CASSIYPGQRNTEAFF.

The chain links TRBV6-5 to TRBJ2-7; 9 bases match TRBD1. This CDR3 spans 14 amino acids. Trimming removed 6 bases from V and 5 bases from J; junction bases left unmatched: 8. Germline loops: CDR1 MNHEY, CDR2 SVGAGI. The CDR3, as DNA: TGTGCCAGCAGCTCCTACAGGGGGCTCGACGAGCAGTACTTC. This gives the protein CASSSYRGLDEQYF.

This rearrangement joins TRBV25-1 to TRBJ1-3; D is possibly TRBD1 (6 bases). CDR1 and CDR2 (germline): MGHDK, SYGVNS. The CDR3 sequence is 15 residues long. Trimming left V 5 bases short and J 0 bases short, with 11 bases between. CDR3 loop: CASSPGDGSGNTIYF. The CDR3 DNA sequence: TGTGCCAGCAGTCCAGGGGACGGCTCTGGAAACACCATATATTTT.

The chain recombines TRBV5-5 with TRBJ1-5; D is unresolved. Germline V gene lookup returns CDR1 SGHKS and CDR2 YYEKEE (reference sequence). Trimming cost V 0 bases and J 4 bases, with 11 bases left between them. The CDR3 covers 15 residues. This chain's CDR3 is CASSLGRGSNQPQHF. CDR3 DNA sequence: TGTGCCAGCAGCTTGGGGCGAGGTTCGAATCAGCCCCAGCATTTT. Full variable domain (outside the CDR3, taken from reference TRBV5-5 and TRBJ1-5): DAGVTQSPTHLIKTRGQQVTLRCSPISGHKSVSWYQQVLGQGPQFIFQYYEKEERGRGNFPDRFSARQFPNYSSELNVNALLLGDSALYLCASSLGRGSNQPQHFGDGTRLSIL.

The CDR3 nucleotides are TGTGCCAGCAGTTTGTCAGGGTATCATGAGCAGTTCTTC. Translating it yields CASSLSGYHEQFF. This chain connects TRBV28 to TRBJ2-1; D perhaps matches TRBD1 (5 bases). Germline CDR1 reads MDHEN; CDR2 reads SYDVKM. This CDR3 region has 13 residues. Trimming took 3 bases from V and 8 from J, leaving 11 bases between them. Looking up the rest from reference TRBV28 and TRBJ2-1 gives the full variable domain: DVKVTQSSRYLVKRTGEKVFLECVQDMDHENMFWYRQDPGLGLRLIYFSYDVKMKEKGDIPEGYSVSREKKERFSLILESASTNQTSMYLCASSLSGYHEQFFGPGTRLTVL.

The chain couples TRBV9 to TRBJ2-2; 8 bases line up with TRBD1. The CDR3 runs 16 residues. V was clipped by 0 bases and J by 5 bases; unmatched bases: 6. Germline CDR1 is SGDLS and CDR2 is YYNGEE. The CDR3 spells CASSVGQGARTGELFF. The CDR3, as DNA: TGTGCCAGCAGCGTAGGCCAGGGGGCGCGGACCGGGGAGCTGTTTTTT.

This clone is deemed medium-sized. The chain joins TRBV19 to TRBJ2-7; D is ambiguous. Germline V CDR1 and CDR2: LNHDA, SQIVND (reference sequence). This CDR3 is built from 14 residues. Trimming shortened V by 10 bases and J by 0 bases, and 16 bases separated the two germline ends. The chain's CDR3 is CATSFSQSSYEQYF. CDR3 coding DNA: TGTGCCACTTCGTTTAGTCAAAGCTCCTACGAGCAGTACTTC.

This chain links TRBV23-1 with TRBJ2-7; 7 bases align to TRBD1. TRBV23-1 is noted as an ORF with a role that remains uncertain. Trimming cost V 3 bases and J 5 bases; bases outside gene matches: 13. The CDR3 is 16 residues long. The DNA for the CDR3 is TGCGCCAGCAGTCAGCCACTTACAGGGGAAGGGAACGAGCAGTACTTC. Translated: CASSQPLTGEGNEQYF.

This sequence joins TRBV30 and TRBJ1-2, with D hard to call. There are 11 residues in the CDR3. V was trimmed by 0 bases and J by 8 bases, leaving 7 bases between them. Germline loops: CDR1 GTSNPN, CDR2 SVGIG (reference sequence). This CDR3 is CAWSVGRGYTF. In nucleotides, the CDR3 is TGTGCCTGGAGTGTTGGGCGGGGCTACACCTTC.

V gene TRBV7-2 combines with J gene TRBJ1-4; no clear D gene. V gave up 5 bases and J gave up 0 bases, with 10 bases separating them. The CDR3 totals 15 residues. Germline CDR1 and CDR2: SGHTA and FQGNSA. As DNA, the CDR3 is TGTGCCAGCAGCCGCTGGACTGCAACTAATGAAAAACTGTTTTTT. This codes for CASSRWTATNEKLFF.